This is a list of T cell receptor beta chains from one sample in a study of blood T cell repertoires in COVID-19. Assay used: immunoSEQ multiplex PCR; TCRdb lists only in-frame clones, some missing. Here the sample spans about 410,000 clones, roughly 89% being singletons. Material for sequencing was PBMCs or T cells enriched from blood (not recorded which). These receptor sequences come from a woman in her 30s who had recovered from COVID-19. Each CDR3 is given with its conserved first and last residue. The D gene is left open where the match is weak.

V gene	J gene	D gene	CDR3 DNA	CDR3 protein
TRBV6-5	TRBJ2-7	NA	TGTGCCAGCTCCCGCGGGTACGAGCAGTACTTC	CASSRGYEQYF
TRBV7-9	TRBJ2-2	NA	TGTGCCAGCAGCTTAGCTCTAGCAGTTGGCGGGGAGCTGTTTTTT	CASSLALAVGGELFF
TRBV3-1/TRBV3-2	TRBJ1-2	NA	TGTGCCAGCAGACAACCAGGGACTGGCTATGGCTACACCTTC	CASRQPGTGYGYTF
TRBV28	TRBJ1-1	NA	TGTGCCAGCAGTTTAGGGGGCACCCCGCGCACTGAAGCTTTCTTT	CASSLGGTPRTEAFF
TRBV7-3	TRBJ2-1	NA	TGTGCCAGCAGCTTCGCGGGGTTCGGTGAGCAGTTCTTC	CASSFAGFGEQFF
TRBV28	TRBJ2-3	NA	TGTGTCGCAGCAGGGGTCGACACAGATACGCAGTATTTT	CVAAGVDTDTQYF
TRBV28	TRBJ1-4	TRBD1	TGTGCCAGCAGCGAGGACAGGGGGCGTTATGATGAAAAACTGTTTTTT	CASSEDRGRYDEKLFF
TRBV10-2	TRBJ2-5	TRBD1	TGCGCCAGCAGGCTAGACAGGGGCGAGGTGGAGACCCAGTACTTC	CASRLDRGEVETQYF
TRBV5-1	TRBJ2-5	TRBD2	TGCGCCAGCACCCCCCTCGCTAGCGGGATGCAAGAGACCCAGTACTTC	CASTPLASGMQETQYF
TRBV7-9	TRBJ1-1	NA	TGTGCCAGCAGCTTATCAATAGGGGAGAACACTGAAGCTTTCTTT	CASSLSIGENTEAFF
TRBV5-6	TRBJ1-1	TRBD1	TGTGCCAGCAGCCTGGGGACAGGGGCGATGATCCCAGCAGCTTTCTTT	CASSLGTGAMIPAAFF
TRBV7-8	TRBJ1-5	NA	TGTGCCAGCAGCTTAGAGGGTTGGGGGCGCGCCCAGCCCCAGCATTTT	CASSLEGWGRAQPQHF
TRBV15	TRBJ2-7	TRBD2	TGTGCCACCAGCAGAGATAGAGGCCGTCTAGCGGGGACGTACGAGCAGTACTTC	CATSRDRGRLAGTYEQYF